This T cell receptor beta chain is from a study of T cell repertoires in cytomegalovirus infection. Background on the study: It can be stated that public TCR beta signatures indicated CMV infection as well as a matching HLA type.

About this clonotype: The antigen remains undetermined.

Using its own MiXCR run on the reads, TCRdb lists one record per CDR3 protein. The data contain 630,000 or so distinct CDR3 sequences, less than 25% of them singletons. The CDR3 has 12 amino acids. Germline V gene lookup returns CDR1 SQVTM and CDR2 ANQGSEA. Study-wide points: People with CMV and the relevant HLA were identified by cumulative public TCR beta family frequency. Across the ex vivo response, the dominant clonotypes were HLA-C-restricted CMV-specific TCR beta clonotypes.

This TCR was sampled from a human donor in good health (CMV status not recorded). Some clones in this sample may be carry-over from other donors' samples. This chain joins TRBV29-1 and TRBJ2-2; the D gene is possibly TRBD1 (6 bases). Sequenced material: CD8+ T cells from PBMCs. The DNA of the CDR3 is TGCAGTGGACAGACGAACACCGGGGAGCTGTTTTTT. This codes for CSGQTNTGELFF.